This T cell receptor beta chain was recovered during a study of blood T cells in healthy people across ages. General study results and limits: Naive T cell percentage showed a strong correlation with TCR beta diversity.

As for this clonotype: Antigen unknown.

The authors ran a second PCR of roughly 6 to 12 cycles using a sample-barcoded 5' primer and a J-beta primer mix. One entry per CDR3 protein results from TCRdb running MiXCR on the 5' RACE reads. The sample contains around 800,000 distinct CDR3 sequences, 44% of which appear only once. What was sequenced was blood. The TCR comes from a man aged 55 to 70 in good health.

The CDR3 nucleotides read TGTGCCTGGAGCGGCGGGAAGGAGACAGATACGCAGTATTTT. This gives the protein CAWSGGKETDTQYF. The chain couples TRBV30 to TRBJ2-3; maybe TRBD2 (6 bases). In germline, CDR1 is GTSNPN, CDR2 SVGIG (reference sequence). Deletions cut 3 bases from V and 3 bases from J, with 13 bases between. The CDR3 is 14 residues long.